This TCR beta chain was captured in a study of PD-1 blockade in classical Hodgkin lymphoma. Turning to the study itself: Intravenous delivery of nivolumab at 3 mg/kg to patients occurred every 2 weeks. General study results and limits: CD4+ TCR diversity, unlike CD8+, climbed significantly by C4D1. Newly diagnosed patients had baseline TCR diversity that was reportedly lower than that of healthy donors.

Method: immunoSEQ multiplex PCR; TCRdb's copy keeps in-frame clones and lacks some. The repertoire holds 20,000 to 25,000 clones, with around 80% as singletons. Note on this clone: Antigen specificity is unknown.

Germline V lookup: CDR1 SEHNR, CDR2 FQNEAQ (reference sequence). The ends were cut back, 4 bases at V and 7 bases at J, with 14 bases in the middle. The CDR3 spans 14 residues. Documented time point: cycle 4 day 1 (C4D1), after less than 7 weeks of nivolumab. Exposure to brentuximab vedotin varied, and each patient had relapsed following autologous stem cell transplantation. This clonotype was sampled from a human donor with classical Hodgkin lymphoma. The material sequenced was peripheral blood mononuclear cells (PBMCs), taken before the fourth cycle of nivolumab. This chain links TRBV7-9 with TRBJ2-1, with D maybe TRBD1 (6 bases). CDR3: CASSWVTGRNEQFF. CDR3 coding DNA: TGTGCCAGCAGCTGGGTGACAGGTCGGAATGAGCAGTTCTTC. Filled out from reference TRBV7-9 and TRBJ2-1, the complete variable domain reads DTGVSQNPRHKITKRGQNVTFRCDPISEHNRLYWYRQTLGQGPEFLTYFQNEAQLEKSRLLSDRFSAERPKGSFSTLEIQRTEQGDSAMYLCASSWVTGRNEQFFGPGTRLTVL.